Here is one TCR gamma chain with its context. This clone came up a few times. Its antigen is not yet known. TCRdb pairs this DNA with a much larger clone's protein that differs at residue 6, likely a read error; the protein shown was translated from the DNA. The data are from a study of γδ T cells in repeated Plasmodium falciparum infection (TCRdb year 2021). For the wider study: The natural-infection arm enrolled Malian children exposed to intense seasonal malaria transmission, compared against age and gender matched Australian children. Samples were collected from controlled-infection subjects at baseline, immediately before selected infections, and 21 days after each infection. Several malaria-naive U.S. adults underwent four controlled human malaria infections by bites from P. falciparum NF54-infected Anopheles stephensi mosquitoes over about 600 days. Malian gammadelta TCR repertoires were analysed cross-sectionally during no-transmission periods and were analysed longitudinally across acute febrile malaria episodes. Using both natural infection in Mali and controlled human malaria infection, the study looked at the way repeated Plasmodium falciparum infection shapes the human gammadelta T cell repertoire. Results and caveats for the whole study, not just this receptor: Generalizability was limited because the Malian cohort came from a small rural village made up predominantly of one ethnic group. Vgamma9/Vdelta2+ TCR repertoires kept a highly stable polyclonal repertoire across time and infection, and many TCRgamma sequences overlapped between individuals. Compared with the repertoires of Australian children, the Vdelta2-negative gammadelta TCR repertoires of Malian children appeared more clonally expanded, less diverse and less shared. The controlled-infection cohort was small, limiting analysis of inter-individual variability in gammadelta T cell responses. Waves of new clonotype selection in Vdelta2-negative, largely Vdelta1+, gammadelta TCR repertoires appeared to be driven by repeated controlled infections.

For bulk TCR repertoire analysis, Vgamma9/Vdelta2+ and Vdelta2-negative gammadelta T cell populations were isolated by flow sorting from peripheral blood mononuclear cells. Library preparation was by multiplex PCR. For sequencing, an Illumina MiSeq was employed. Every sorted gammadelta T cell sample had both its TCR gamma (TRG) and TCR delta (TRD) chains sequenced. On the authors' methods: Clonotype tree plots, accumulated frequency of the top 20 clonotypes, diversity index (DI) and D75 metrics were included in the repertoire analyses. TCRdb recomputed clones from the public reads with CATT; identical DNA rows were then combined. Clone size and V and J calls follow TCRdb, not the original study. This sample has around 5,000 gamma-chain clones in its table, and approximately 3.7% of those were observed once. Roughly a third of the sample belongs to the ten largest clones. The CDR3 has 15 amino acids, counting the end cysteine and phenylalanine. Only CDR3 DNA is held: 45 bases, read in frame from base 1. After removal of 2 bases from V and 2 bases from J, the junction retains 9 bases not matched to a gene. Reading the germline V gene (reference sequence) gives CDR1 GITISATS and CDR2 ISYDGTV.

This clonotype was sampled from a pool of human donors (malaria-infected and uninfected, not separated). Sequencing was done on a sample of gamma-delta T cells from blood. The chain uses TRGV9 and TRGJ1 or TRGJ2. CDR3 loop: CALWEARNYYYKKLF. The DNA is as follows: TGTGCCTTGTGGGAGGCGCGGAATTATTATTATAAGAAACTCTTT.